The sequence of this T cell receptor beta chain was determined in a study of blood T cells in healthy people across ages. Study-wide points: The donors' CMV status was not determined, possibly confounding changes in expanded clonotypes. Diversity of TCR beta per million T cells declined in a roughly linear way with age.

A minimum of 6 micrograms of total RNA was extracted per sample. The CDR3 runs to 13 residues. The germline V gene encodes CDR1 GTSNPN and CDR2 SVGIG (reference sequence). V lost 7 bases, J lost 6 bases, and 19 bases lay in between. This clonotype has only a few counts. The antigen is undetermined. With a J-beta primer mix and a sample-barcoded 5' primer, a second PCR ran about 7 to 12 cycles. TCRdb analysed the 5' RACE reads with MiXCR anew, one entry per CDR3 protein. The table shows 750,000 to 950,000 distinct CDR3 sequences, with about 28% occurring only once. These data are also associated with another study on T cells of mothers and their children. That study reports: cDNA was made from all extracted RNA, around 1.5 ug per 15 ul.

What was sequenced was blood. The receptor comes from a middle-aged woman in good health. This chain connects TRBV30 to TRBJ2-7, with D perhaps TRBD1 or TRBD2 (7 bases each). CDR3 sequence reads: CASRSAGGVEQYF. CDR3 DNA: TGTGCCTCCAGAAGCGCAGGGGGGGTCGAGCAGTACTTC.